The 6 T cell receptor beta chains below all came from one sample that was sequenced in a study of human T cells and chemical hapten exposure. TCRdb reanalysed the RACE reads using MiXCR and keeps one entry per CDR3 protein. The sample records about 34,000 distinct CDR3 sequences, 5.5% to 7.5% being singletons. Time point specified: patch test 1, 2 weeks after DPC sensitization. Treatment meaning: therapeutic diphenylcyclopropenone sensitization with weekly scalp DPC. Extraction yielded total RNA from whole blood (unfractionated). This material consisted of whole blood, taken in connection with sensitization to the hapten diphenylcyclopropenone (DPC). The receptors originated from a woman in her twenties or thirties with alopecia areata. Some clones in this sample may be carry-over from other donors' samples.

This clonotype has only a few counts. J is TRBJ2-7 and V is TRBV20-1, with a weak D call TRBD2 (6 bases). In germline, CDR1 is DFQATT, CDR2 SNEGSKA (reference sequence). The CDR3 has 12 residues. Between the trimmed V and J ends, which lost 5 bases and 4 bases, there was a span of 12 bases. In DNA, the CDR3 is TGCAGTGCTGGGGGGAGTGGTTACGAGCAGTACTTC. It translates to CSAGGSGYEQYF.

The chain carries TRBV5-7 and TRBJ2-1; unclear D gene. TRBV5-7 is recorded as an ORF, its role being uncertain. Trimming shortened V by 1 base and J by 8 bases, and 10 bases separated the two germline ends. There are 13 residues in the CDR3. CDR3 sequence (DNA): TGTGCCAGCAGCTTGCAAAGGGCCCATGAGCAGTTCTTC. This encodes CASSLQRAHEQFF.

This clonotype has ten or more counts. The V and J genes are TRBV6-1 and TRBJ1-1; a possible D gene is TRBD1 (5 bases). Trimming removed 5 bases at V and 1 base at J, with 14 bases between. CDR1 and CDR2 (germline): MNHNS, SASEGT. The CDR3 is 15 amino acids. CDR3 residues: CASSIKGGENTEAFF. CDR3 nucleotides: TGTGCCAGCAGTATCAAAGGAGGGGAGAACACTGAAGCTTTCTTT.

This clonotype came up a few times. V is TRBV13 and J is TRBJ2-1; the D is unclear. This CDR3 has 14 amino acids. Germline-derived CDR1 and CDR2 are PRHDT and FYEKMQ (reference sequence). The ends were cut back, 5 bases at V and 5 bases at J, with 13 bases in the middle. The CDR3 bases are TGTGCCAGCAGCCCCCGTCGGTGGGACAATGAGCAGTTCTTC. Its translation is CASSPRRWDNEQFF.

This clonotype has ten or more counts. The J gene is TRBJ2-3, the V gene TRBV7-2; perhaps TRBD2 as D (6 bases). Germline CDR1 SGHTA, CDR2 FQGNSA. V shed 1 base and J shed 1 base, with 12 bases lying between them. CDR3 length: 16 residues. DNA for the CDR3: TGTGCCAGCAGCTTAGGTCCGGGGGTCGGCACAGATACGCAGTATTTT. This codes for CASSLGPGVGTDTQYF.

This chain uses TRBV3-1 with TRBJ1-5; 7 nucleotides align to TRBD1. This CDR3 is built from 13 residues. The V segment lost 4 bases and the J segment 5 bases; nucleotides outside the gene matches: 2. Per the germline V gene, CDR1 is LGHDT and CDR2 is YNNKEL (reference sequence). The CDR3 region has the DNA TGTGCCAGCAGCCCGACAGGGCATCAGCCCCAGCATTTT. It translates to CASSPTGHQPQHF.